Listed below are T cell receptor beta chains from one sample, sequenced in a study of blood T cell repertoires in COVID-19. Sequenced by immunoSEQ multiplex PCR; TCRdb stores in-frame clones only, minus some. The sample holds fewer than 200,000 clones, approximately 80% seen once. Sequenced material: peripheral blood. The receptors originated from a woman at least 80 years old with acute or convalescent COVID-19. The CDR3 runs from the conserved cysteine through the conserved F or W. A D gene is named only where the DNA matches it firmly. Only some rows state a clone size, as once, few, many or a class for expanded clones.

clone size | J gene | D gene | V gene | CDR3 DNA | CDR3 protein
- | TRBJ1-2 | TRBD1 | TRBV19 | TGTGCCAGTAGTCCCGACAGGGGGGGCTACACCTTC | CASSPDRGGYTF
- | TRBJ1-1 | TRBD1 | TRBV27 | TGTGCCAGCAGGACAGGGTCTTGGAACACTGAAGCTTTCTTT | CASRTGSWNTEAFF
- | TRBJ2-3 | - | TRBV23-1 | TGCGCCAGCAGTCTGGGACACGGATCCTGCTATAGCACAGATACGCAGTATTTT | CASSLGHGSCYSTDTQYF
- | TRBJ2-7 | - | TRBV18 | TGTGCCAGCTCACCCTTCGGAGCGGTCAGCTCCTACGAGCAGTACTTC | CASSPFGAVSSYEQYF
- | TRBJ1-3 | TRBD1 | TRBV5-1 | TGCGCCAGCAGCCCCCGGACAGGGGGCGGAAACACCATATATTTT | CASSPRTGGGNTIYF
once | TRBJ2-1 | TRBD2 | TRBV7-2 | TGTGCCAGCAGCCCCCTGACTAGCGCACCGTCGAAAGAGCAGTTCTTC | CASSPLTSAPSKEQFF
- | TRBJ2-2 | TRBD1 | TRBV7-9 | TGTGCCAGCAGCCCGCGGACAGGGGGAAACACCGGGGAGCTGTTTTTT | CASSPRTGGNTGELFF
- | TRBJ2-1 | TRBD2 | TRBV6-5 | TGTGCCGGCATAGCGGGAGGGCCTGGGAACAATGAGCAGTTCTTC | CAGIAGGPGNNEQFF
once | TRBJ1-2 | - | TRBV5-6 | TGTGCCAGCAGCTTGAGGCGAACTCGGGACTATGGCTACACCTTC | CASSLRRTRDYGYTF
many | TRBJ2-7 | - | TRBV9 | TGTGCCAGCAGCGTAGATCTGGGCAGGGCTTACGAGCAGTACTTC | CASSVDLGRAYEQYF
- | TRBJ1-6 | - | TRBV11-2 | TGTGCCAGCAGTTTAGTAGAAAATATTCTCCACTTT | CASSLVENILHF
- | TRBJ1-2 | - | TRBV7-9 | TGTGCCAGCAGCTTGGCAGGGGCCTATGGCTACACCTTC | CASSLAGAYGYTF
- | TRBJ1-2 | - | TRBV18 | TGTGCCAGCTCACCGGACATTATCTATGGCTACACCTTC | CASSPDIIYGYTF
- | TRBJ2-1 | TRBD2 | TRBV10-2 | TGCGCCAGCAGTGAGTCGGGACTAGCGGGAGAAGATGAGCAGTTCTTC | CASSESGLAGEDEQFF
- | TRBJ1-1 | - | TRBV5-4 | TGTGCCAGCAGCCGAACAGAAATGAACACTGAAGCTTTCTTT | CASSRTEMNTEAFF
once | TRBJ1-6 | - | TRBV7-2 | TGTGCCAGCAGCTTGTGGGGAGGGGCTAATTCACCCCTCCACTTT | CASSLWGGANSPLHF
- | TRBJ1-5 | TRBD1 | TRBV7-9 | TGTGCCAGCAGCTTAGGGACAGGGGCCGGCAATCAGCCCCAGCATTTT | CASSLGTGAGNQPQHF
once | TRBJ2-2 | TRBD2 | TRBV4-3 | TGCGCCAGCAGCCCGACTAGCGTCGACACCGGGGAGCTGTTTTTT | CASSPTSVDTGELFF
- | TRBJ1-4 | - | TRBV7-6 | TGTGCCAGCAGCTCTGGGTCGGAGTCAAGGGGAGGGTCTACTAATGAAAAACTGTTTTTT | CASSSGSESRGGSTNEKLFF
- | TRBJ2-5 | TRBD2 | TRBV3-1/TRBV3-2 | TGTGCCAGCAGCCAAGTCCTAGCGGGAGGGGGGGAGACCCAGTACTTC | CASSQVLAGGGETQYF
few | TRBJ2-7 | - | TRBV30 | TGTGCCTGGGGGTTTAAAGGACTACCCAGGTACGAGCAGTACTTC | CAWGFKGLPRYEQYF
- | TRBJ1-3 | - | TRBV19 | TGTGCCAGTAGTCCCCATAGCCCGGGGGCTGGAAACACCATATATTTT | CASSPHSPGAGNTIYF
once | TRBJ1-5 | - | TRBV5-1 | TGCGCCAGCAGCTTGGAAGGGGGTGGGAATAGCAATCAGCCCCAGCATTTT | CASSLEGGGNSNQPQHF
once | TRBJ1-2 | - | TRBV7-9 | TGTGCCAGCAGCTTAGGGCGGGGCGGGACGGATAACTATGGCTACACCTTC | CASSLGRGGTDNYGYTF
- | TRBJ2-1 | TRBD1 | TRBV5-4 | TGTGCCAGCAGCTTTCCGACAGGGACCTACAATGAGCAGTTCTTC | CASSFPTGTYNEQFF
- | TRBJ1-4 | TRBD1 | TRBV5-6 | TGTGCCAGCAGCTTGCTGGGACAGTCAAATGAAAAACTGTTTTTT | CASSLLGQSNEKLFF
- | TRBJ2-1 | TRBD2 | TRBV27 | TGTGCCAGCACCTTAGCGGGATCTCCCTACAATGAGCAGTTCTTC | CASTLAGSPYNEQFF
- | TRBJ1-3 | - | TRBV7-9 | TGTGCCAGCAGCTTAGGCCGACAGATCTCTGGAAACACCATATATTTT | CASSLGRQISGNTIYF
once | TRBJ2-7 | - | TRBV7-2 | TGTGCCAGCAGCGAAAATGTTGGGGGGTCCTACGAGCAGTACTTC | CASSENVGGSYEQYF
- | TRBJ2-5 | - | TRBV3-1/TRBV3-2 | TGTGCCAGCAGCCAAGTCCCCTCAAGCGGAGAGACCCAGTACTTC | CASSQVPSSGETQYF
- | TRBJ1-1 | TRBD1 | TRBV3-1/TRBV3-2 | TGTGCCAGCAAAGATACAGGGGCTGCGAACACTGAAGCTTTCTTT | CASKDTGAANTEAFF
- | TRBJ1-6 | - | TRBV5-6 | TGTGCCAGCAGCTTGCGGGGAATAACCTATAATTCACCCCTCCACTTT | CASSLRGITYNSPLHF
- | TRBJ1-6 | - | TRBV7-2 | TGTGCCAGCAGCTTAGCCGGGACATCCTCGGCGAATTCACCCCTCCACTTT | CASSLAGTSSANSPLHF
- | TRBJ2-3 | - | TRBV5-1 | TGCGCCAGCAGCGAGGAGGGGGCGCCGACGCAGTATTTT | CASSEEGAPTQYF
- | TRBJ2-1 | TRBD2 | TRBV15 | TGTGCCACCAGCAGCCTGACTAGCGGATACAATGAGCAGTTCTTC | CATSSLTSGYNEQFF
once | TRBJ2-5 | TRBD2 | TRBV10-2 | TGCGCCAGCAGAAGGGGACTAGCGGAATCACAAGAGACCCAGTACTTC | CASRRGLAESQETQYF
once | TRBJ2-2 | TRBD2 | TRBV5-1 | TGCGCCAGCAGCTCACAACTAGCGGGAGATGTCGGGGAGCTGTTTTTT | CASSSQLAGDVGELFF
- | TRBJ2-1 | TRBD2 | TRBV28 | TGTGCCAGCAGTTTGGGGGGAGCGGGAGCGGGGAATGAGCAGTTCTTC | CASSLGGAGAGNEQFF
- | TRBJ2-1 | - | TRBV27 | TGTGCCAGCAGCCTCTCAGGGGTCCCCTACAATGAGCAGTTCTTC | CASSLSGVPYNEQFF
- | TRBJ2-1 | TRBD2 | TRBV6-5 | TGTGCCAGCAAGGCGGGAGGGGAAGGCAATGAGCAGTTCTTC | CASKAGGEGNEQFF
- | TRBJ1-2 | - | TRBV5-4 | TGTGCCAGCAGCTTGGCAATATCGGGGGATGGCTACACCTTC | CASSLAISGDGYTF
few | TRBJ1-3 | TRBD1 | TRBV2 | TGTGCCAGCAGGGGGACAGGTGGAAACACCATATATTTT | CASRGTGGNTIYF
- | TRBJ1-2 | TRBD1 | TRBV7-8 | TGTGCCAGCAGCCCGCGAGGGACAGGGCCGAACTATGGCTACACCTTC | CASSPRGTGPNYGYTF
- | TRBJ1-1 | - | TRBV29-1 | TGCAGCGTTGAGTTACGTGGGCAGGGGTCTGAAGCTTTCTTT | CSVELRGQGSEAFF
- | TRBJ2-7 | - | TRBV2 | TGTGCCAGCAGTCGAGGAATGGCGGCTTTCTACGAGCAGTACTTC | CASSRGMAAFYEQYF
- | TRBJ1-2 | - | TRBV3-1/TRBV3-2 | TGTGCCAGCAGCCTCGCGGGGGTCGGCTATGGCTACACCTTC | CASSLAGVGYGYTF
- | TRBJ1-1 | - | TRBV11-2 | TGTGCCAGCAGCTTAGCTAGGAACACTGAAGCTTTCTTT | CASSLARNTEAFF
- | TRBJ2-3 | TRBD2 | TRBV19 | TGTGCCAGTAGTGATACCGGGACTAGCTTTGCAGATACGCAGTATTTT | CASSDTGTSFADTQYF
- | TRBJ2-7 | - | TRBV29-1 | TGCAGCGCCCAACAGGGATGGGTCAACTACGAGCAGTACTTC | CSAQQGWVNYEQYF
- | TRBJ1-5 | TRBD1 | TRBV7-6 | TGTGCCAGCAGCTTGGGGACAGGCAATCAGCCCCAGCATTTT | CASSLGTGNQPQHF